This entry lists 22 T cell receptor beta chains sequenced from one sample in a study of memory CD4+ T cells and cytomegalovirus serostatus. The sort gate was single viable CD3+CD4+CD8-CD45RO+ cells for memory CD4+ T cells. Data came from immunoSEQ multiplex PCR; TCRdb stores just in-frame clones and leaves some out. Of 30,000 to 40,000 clones in the sample, 65% to 80% were seen once. The specimen sequenced was memory CD4+ T cells from blood. The receptors shown here come from an adult in good health and CMV-seropositive.

The chain uses TRBV28 and TRBJ1-1; no definite D call. Germline V CDR1 and CDR2: MDHEN, SYDVKM. The CDR3 extends over 13 amino acids. The V gene lost 8 bases and the J gene lost 0 bases, with 10 bases spanning the gap. CDR3 sequence reads: CASGKVMNTEAFF. CDR3 bases: TGTGCCAGCGGAAAGGTTATGAACACTGAAGCTTTCTTT.

The rearrangement uses TRBV7-8 and TRBJ1-1; 9 positions agree with TRBD1. Germline CDR1 is SGHVS and CDR2 is FQNEAQ. CDR3 length equals 15 residues. V gave up 5 bases and J gave up 2 bases; unmatched junction bases: 6. CDR3 nucleotides: TGTGCCAGCAGCCCGGGACAGGGTTATAACACTGAAGCTTTCTTT. It encodes CASSPGQGYNTEAFF.

The CDR3 nucleotides read TGCAGCGTTGAAGATATTTCAGGGGCAAAGGGCTACACCTTC. This sequence encodes CSVEDISGAKGYTF. The V and J genes are TRBV29-1 and TRBJ1-2, with D maybe TRBD1 (6 bases). Germline V CDR1 and CDR2: SQVTM, ANQGSEA. V was pared by 0 bases and J by 8 bases, with 16 bases between. CDR3 length: 14 amino acids.

The chain is built from TRBV2 and TRBJ2-5, with 7 bases fitting TRBD2. The CDR3 totals 13 residues. The V gene's germline CDR1 is SNHLY and CDR2 FYNNEI. J gave up 4 bases and V 4 bases, and 3 bases lay outside the gene matches. The CDR3 nucleotides read TGTGCCAGCAGTGCGAGGGAGGGAGAGACCCAGTACTTC. It encodes CASSAREGETQYF.

Concerning this clone: The same CDR3 is also encoded by other DNA sequences in this sample. The chain combines TRBV4-2 with TRBJ1-5; D unresolved. The V gene's germline CDR1 is LGHNA and CDR2 YNFKEQ. The CDR3 covers 14 residues. V was cut by 1 base and J by 4 bases, with 8 bases left in between. This CDR3 reads CASSQGGRNQPQHF. The CDR3 bases are TGTGCCAGCAGCCAAGGGGGAAGGAATCAGCCCCAGCATTTT.

This clone was counted between two and nine times. The genes are TRBV7-3 and TRBJ2-1, with D uncertain. The germline V gene encodes CDR1 SGHTA and CDR2 FQGTGA. The CDR3 runs to 13 residues. Trimming took 2 bases from V and 6 from J, leaving 8 bases between them. For the CDR3, the DNA is TGTGCCAGCAGCTTAGAGAGAGGCAATGAGCAGTTCTTC. Translated: CASSLERGNEQFF.

This clone counts as medium-sized (0.01 to 0.1%). Other DNA sequences of this sample code for an identical CDR3. The rearrangement joins TRBV27 to TRBJ1-1; D possibly corresponds to TRBD1 (6 bases). V was trimmed by 2 bases and J by 4 bases, leaving 26 bases between them. The CDR3 extends over 19 amino acids. CDR1 is MNHEY and CDR2 is SMNVEV in the germline V gene (reference sequence). CDR3 sequence reads: CASSLPQKDRKWAGTEAFF. As DNA, the CDR3 is TGTGCCAGCAGTTTACCCCAAAAGGACAGAAAATGGGCGGGCACTGAAGCTTTCTTT.

The CDR3 DNA follows: TGTGCCACCAGCAGAGAACGAGGCGGGGGACTAGCGGGTCCACAAGATACGCAGTATTTT. It specifies CATSRERGGGLAGPQDTQYF. The rearrangement joins TRBV15 to TRBJ2-3; 12 positions agree with TRBD2. The CDR3 length is 20 residues. Germline CDR1 reads LNHNV; CDR2 reads YYDKDF (reference sequence). V was pared by 0 bases and J by 5 bases, with 15 bases of the junction left unmatched.

This clone was counted a few times. The rearrangement uses TRBV4-1 and TRBJ2-2; TRBD2 aligns across 8 bases. CDR1 and CDR2 from the germline V gene are MGHRA and YSYEKL. Trimming took 4 bases from V and 5 from J; bases not matched to a gene: 12. This CDR3 is 17 amino acids long. The CDR3 sequence is CASSPEGRGGQTGELFF. The CDR3 DNA reads TGCGCCAGCAGCCCCGAAGGACGGGGGGGGCAGACCGGGGAGCTGTTTTTT.

This clone was observed once. The chain carries TRBV6-5 and TRBJ2-1; 9 positions agree with TRBD2. CDR1 and CDR2 from the germline V gene are MNHEY and SVGAGI. V gave up 4 bases and J gave up 10 bases; unmatched junction bases: 5. The CDR3 sequence is 13 residues long. In nucleotides, the CDR3 is TGTGCCAGCAGTTCGACTAGCGGAACCGAGCAGTTCTTC. Translating it yields CASSSTSGTEQFF.

V and J are TRBV11-2 and TRBJ2-5; D gene unclear. Germline lookup yields CDR1 SGHAT and CDR2 FQNNGV. The CDR3 length is 12 residues. V was trimmed by 5 bases and J by 5 bases, leaving 9 bases between them. Here the CDR3 reads CASSPQKETQYF. CDR3 coding DNA: TGTGCCAGCAGCCCCCAGAAGGAGACCCAGTACTTC.

J is TRBJ2-3 and V is TRBV4-3; 9 bases agree with TRBD2. V shed 8 bases and J 2 bases; nucleotides not matched to a gene: 5. Germline CDR1 is LGHNA and CDR2 is YSLEER. The CDR3 extends over 14 amino acids. DNA of the CDR3: TGCGCCAGCGTTAGCGGGGGAAACACAGATACGCAGTATTTT. It encodes CASVSGGNTDTQYF.

This clone has just one count. The chain combines TRBV5-4 with TRBJ2-1; 8 nucleotides match TRBD1. The V gene's germline CDR1 is SGHNT and CDR2 YYREEE (reference sequence). The CDR3 contains 16 residues. Trimming took 3 bases from V and 10 from J; bases not matched to a gene: 15. CDR3 DNA sequence: TGTGCCAGCAGCTCCCCGCCGGGACAGGCCGAAGGGGAGCAGTTCTTC. Amino acid sequence: CASSSPPGQAEGEQFF. Combining the CDR3 with reference TRBV5-4 and TRBJ2-1 gives the whole variable domain ETGVTQSPTHLIKTRGQQVTLRCSSQSGHNTVSWYQQALGQGPQFIFQYYREEENGRGNFPPRFSGLQFPNYSSELNVNALELDDSALYLCASSSPPGQAEGEQFFGPGTRLTVL.

The genes are TRBV28 and TRBJ2-5, with TRBD2 as a possible D gene (5 bases). In germline, CDR1 is MDHEN, CDR2 SYDVKM. The CDR3 contains 14 residues. V lost 3 bases and J lost 4, with 12 bases in between. Here the CDR3 reads CASSFGYGGETQYF. CDR3 nucleotide sequence: TGTGCCAGCAGTTTCGGATACGGAGGAGAGACCCAGTACTTC.

The rearrangement joins TRBV18 to TRBJ1-3; D unresolved. CDR1 and CDR2 from the germline V gene are KGHSH and LQKENI. Trimming cost V 3 bases and J 2 bases, with 17 bases left between them. The CDR3 spans 17 residues. The DNA for the CDR3 is TGTGCCAGCTCACCTACCTCTCGGGGATCTACTGGAAACACCATATATTTT. Translation: CASSPTSRGSTGNTIYF.

The chain uses TRBV5-5 and TRBJ2-4; a weak D match, TRBD2 (6 bases). Deletions cut 0 bases from V and 7 bases from J, with 11 bases between. The V gene's germline CDR1 is SGHKS and CDR2 YYEKEE (reference sequence). This CDR3 comprises 14 residues. The chain's CDR3 is CASSLGGVENIQYF. In nucleotides, the CDR3 is TGTGCCAGCAGCTTGGGGGGGGTTGAGAACATTCAGTACTTC.

The chain carries TRBV15 and TRBJ2-3; 12 nucleotides agree with TRBD2. Unmatched junction bases numbered 9, after V lost 3 bases and J lost 5 bases. The germline V gene encodes CDR1 LNHNV and CDR2 YYDKDF (reference sequence). This CDR3 region has 17 residues. This CDR3 reads CATSSERLAGAQDTQYF. The CDR3 DNA sequence: TGTGCCACCAGCAGCGAGAGACTAGCGGGAGCCCAAGATACGCAGTATTTT.

This clone turned up a few times. The chain joins TRBV6-5 to TRBJ1-2; 8 positions agree with TRBD1. The V segment lost 5 bases and the J segment 5 bases; nucleotides outside the gene matches: 10. In germline, CDR1 is MNHEY, CDR2 SVGAGI. This CDR3 has 15 residues. For the CDR3, the DNA is TGTGCCAGCAGTCCCCTCGAAACAGGGGGATATGGCTACACCTTC. This translates into CASSPLETGGYGYTF.

There are a few counts of this clone. This CDR3 reads CASSVRVGQETQYF. In DNA, the CDR3 is TGTGCCAGCAGTGTCAGGGTTGGGCAAGAGACCCAGTACTTC. This chain joins TRBV6-1 and TRBJ2-5; possible D gene TRBD1, 5 bases. Germline CDR1 reads MNHNS; CDR2 reads SASEGT. The V end was cut by 4 bases, the J end by 2 bases, with 11 bases between. This CDR3 comprises 14 residues.

The J gene is TRBJ2-2, the V gene TRBV15; no reliable D call. V was shortened by 4 bases and J by 6 bases, with 3 bases between the two germline ends. CDR1 and CDR2 (germline): LNHNV, YYDKDF (reference sequence). The CDR3 contains 11 residues. CDR3 in DNA: TGTGCCACCAGCAATGCCGGGGAGCTGTTTTTT. Protein: CATSNAGELFF.

V and J are TRBV5-6 and TRBJ1-6; unclear D gene. The germline V gene has CDR1 SGHDT and CDR2 YYEEEE. CDR3 length: 17 amino acids. V dropped 0 bases and J dropped 6 bases, with 16 bases sitting between them. The CDR3 DNA follows: TGTGCCAGCAGCTTGGGAGGAGGACGGGCGGCTAATTCACCCCTCCACTTT. Its protein is CASSLGGGRAANSPLHF.

The chain recombines TRBV20-1 with TRBJ1-1; D remains ambiguous. The germline gives CDR1 DFQATT, CDR2 SNEGSKA (reference sequence). This CDR3 has 11 residues. Trimming stripped 7 bases from V and 6 bases from J, with 12 bases between. DNA for the CDR3: TGCAGTGTAGGGCCAGCGGCTGAAGCTTTCTTT. It translates to CSVGPAAEAFF.